Below, 4 T cell receptor beta chains from the same sample are listed, as sequenced in a study of shared clonotypes between healthy human individuals. TCRdb keeps only in-frame clones here, not all; method: immunoSEQ multiplex PCR. Altogether about a million clones are present, approximately 80% being singletons, with the ten largest covering about 1.5%. The specimen sequenced was memory CD4+ T cells sorted from blood. As for subset: CD45RA-negative fraction. The receptors here all came from a man aged 18 to 30 in good health.

This clone was seen a handful of times. The chain has TRBV6-1 and TRBJ1-1; D is unclear. Trimming shortened V by 3 bases and J by 0 bases, and 14 bases separated the two germline ends. The germline CDR1 and CDR2 sequences are MNHNS and SASEGT. The CDR3 has 16 amino acids. In nucleotides, the CDR3 is TGTGCCAGCAGTGACCTCTTCATAAACATGAACACTGAAGCTTTCTTT. This gives the protein CASSDLFINMNTEAFF.

The chain has TRBV11-2 and TRBJ1-4, with D unclear. V shed 0 bases and J shed 3 bases, with 11 bases lying between them. The CDR3 totals 16 residues. Germline-derived CDR1 and CDR2 are SGHAT and FQNNGV. CDR3 DNA sequence: TGTGCCAGCAGCTTAGATAGCGGAGCGTCTAATGAAAAACTGTTTTTT. Protein: CASSLDSGASNEKLFF.

The rearrangement joins TRBV10-2 to TRBJ2-1; possibly TRBD1 for D (6 bases). Trimming shortened V by 3 bases and J by 0 bases, and 9 bases separated the two germline ends. CDR3 size: 15 residues. The germline gives CDR1 WSHSY, CDR2 SAAADI. The CDR3 protein is CASSEGGNSYNEQFF. The CDR3 nucleotides are TGCGCCAGCAGTGAAGGGGGTAACTCCTACAATGAGCAGTTCTTC.

The chain carries TRBV4-1 and TRBJ1-5; D unresolved. The CDR3 spans 14 residues. Between the trimmed V and J ends, which lost 3 bases and 7 bases, there was a span of 13 bases. Germline-derived CDR1 and CDR2 are MGHRA and YSYEKL. The CDR3 is CASSQLRAGQPQHF. The CDR3 coding sequence is TGCGCCAGCAGCCAGCTCCGGGCCGGGCAGCCCCAGCATTTT.